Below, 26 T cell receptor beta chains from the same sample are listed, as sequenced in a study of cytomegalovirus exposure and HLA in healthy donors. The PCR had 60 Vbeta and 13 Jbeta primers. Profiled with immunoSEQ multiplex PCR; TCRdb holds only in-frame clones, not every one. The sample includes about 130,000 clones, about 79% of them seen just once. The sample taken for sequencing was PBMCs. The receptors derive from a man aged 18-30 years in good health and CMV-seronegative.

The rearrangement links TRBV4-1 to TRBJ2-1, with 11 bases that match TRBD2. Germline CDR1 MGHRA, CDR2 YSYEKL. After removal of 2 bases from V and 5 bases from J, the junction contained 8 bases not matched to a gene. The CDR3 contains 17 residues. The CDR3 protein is CASSQYSGTSGDNEQFF. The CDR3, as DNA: TGCGCCAGCAGCCAATACTCCGGGACTAGCGGAGACAATGAGCAGTTCTTC.

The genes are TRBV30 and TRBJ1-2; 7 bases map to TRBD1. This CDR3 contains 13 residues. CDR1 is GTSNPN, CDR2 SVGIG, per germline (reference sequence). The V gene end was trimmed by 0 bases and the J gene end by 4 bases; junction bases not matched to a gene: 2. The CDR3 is CAWSVHRGYGYTF. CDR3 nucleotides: TGTGCCTGGAGTGTACACAGGGGCTATGGCTACACCTTC.

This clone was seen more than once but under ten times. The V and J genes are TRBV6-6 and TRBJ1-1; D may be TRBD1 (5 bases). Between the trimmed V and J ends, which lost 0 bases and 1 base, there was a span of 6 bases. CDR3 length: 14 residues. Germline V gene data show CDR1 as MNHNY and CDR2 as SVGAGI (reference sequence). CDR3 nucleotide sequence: TGTGCCAGCAGTTACTCAGGGGCGAACACTGAAGCTTTCTTT. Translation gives CASSYSGANTEAFF.

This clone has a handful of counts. The CDR3 bases are TGTGCCAGCAGCTGGTTACTAGCGGGAGGGTACAATGAGCAGTTCTTC. Protein product: CASSWLLAGGYNEQFF. This chain uses TRBV11-3 with TRBJ2-1, with 13 bases aligning to TRBD2. CDR3 length: 16 amino acids. The germline V gene encodes CDR1 SGHNT and CDR2 YENEEA. The V gene end was trimmed by 4 bases and the J gene end by 4 bases; junction bases not matched to a gene: 4.

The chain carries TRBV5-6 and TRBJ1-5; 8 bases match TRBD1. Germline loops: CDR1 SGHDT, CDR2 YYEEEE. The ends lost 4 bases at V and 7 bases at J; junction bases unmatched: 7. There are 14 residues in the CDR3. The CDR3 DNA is TGTGCCAGCAGCATCACCGGGGACAGGCAGCCCCAGCATTTT. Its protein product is CASSITGDRQPQHF.

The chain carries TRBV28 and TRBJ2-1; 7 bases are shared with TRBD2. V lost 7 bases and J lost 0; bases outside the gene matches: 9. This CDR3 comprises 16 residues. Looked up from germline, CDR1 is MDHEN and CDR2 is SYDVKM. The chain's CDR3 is CASNGGGFSSYNEQFF. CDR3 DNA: TGTGCCAGCAATGGGGGAGGGTTCAGCTCCTACAATGAGCAGTTCTTC.

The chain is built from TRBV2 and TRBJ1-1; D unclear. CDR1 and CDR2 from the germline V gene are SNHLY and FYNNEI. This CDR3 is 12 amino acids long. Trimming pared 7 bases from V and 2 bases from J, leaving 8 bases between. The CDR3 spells CASKGSNTEAFF. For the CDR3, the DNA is TGTGCCAGCAAAGGGAGCAACACTGAAGCTTTCTTT.

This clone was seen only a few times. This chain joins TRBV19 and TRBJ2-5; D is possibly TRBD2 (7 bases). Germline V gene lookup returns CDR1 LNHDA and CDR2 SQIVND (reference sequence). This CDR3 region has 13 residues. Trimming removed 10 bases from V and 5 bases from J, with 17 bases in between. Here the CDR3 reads CATEGGGKETQYF. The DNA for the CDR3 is TGTGCCACTGAGGGGGGGGGTAAGGAGACCCAGTACTTC.

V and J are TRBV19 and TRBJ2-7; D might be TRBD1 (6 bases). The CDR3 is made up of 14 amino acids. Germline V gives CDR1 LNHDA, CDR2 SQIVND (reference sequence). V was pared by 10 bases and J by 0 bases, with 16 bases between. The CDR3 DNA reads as TGTGCCACCTCAGCTGGGGGCGTCTCCTACGAGCAGTACTTC. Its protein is CATSAGGVSYEQYF.

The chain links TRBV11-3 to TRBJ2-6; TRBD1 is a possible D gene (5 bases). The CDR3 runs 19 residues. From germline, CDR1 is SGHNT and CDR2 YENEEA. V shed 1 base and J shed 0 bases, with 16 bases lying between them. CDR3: CASSLASGRASSGANVLTF. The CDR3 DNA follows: TGTGCCAGCAGCTTAGCTTCGGGCAGGGCTAGCTCTGGGGCCAACGTCCTGACTTTC.

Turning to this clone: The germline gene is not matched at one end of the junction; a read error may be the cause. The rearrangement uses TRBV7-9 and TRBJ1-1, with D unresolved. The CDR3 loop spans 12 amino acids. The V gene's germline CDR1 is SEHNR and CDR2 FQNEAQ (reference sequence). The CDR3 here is CSSSSRPLRAFF. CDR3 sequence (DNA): TGTTCCAGCAGCTCGCGCCCCCTTCGCGCTTTCTTT.

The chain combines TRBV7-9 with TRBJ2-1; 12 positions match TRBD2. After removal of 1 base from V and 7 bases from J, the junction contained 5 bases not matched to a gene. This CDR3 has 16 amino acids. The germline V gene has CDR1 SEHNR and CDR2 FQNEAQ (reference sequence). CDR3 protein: CASSLGPSGRANEQFF. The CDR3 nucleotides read TGTGCCAGCAGCTTAGGGCCTAGCGGGAGGGCTAATGAGCAGTTCTTC.

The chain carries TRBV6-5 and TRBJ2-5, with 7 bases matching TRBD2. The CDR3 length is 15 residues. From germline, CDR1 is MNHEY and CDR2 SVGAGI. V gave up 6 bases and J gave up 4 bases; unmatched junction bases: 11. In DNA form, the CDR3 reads TGTGCCAGCAGCCGTTTAGGCGGGGGTGGAGAGACCCAGTACTTC. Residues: CASSRLGGGGETQYF.

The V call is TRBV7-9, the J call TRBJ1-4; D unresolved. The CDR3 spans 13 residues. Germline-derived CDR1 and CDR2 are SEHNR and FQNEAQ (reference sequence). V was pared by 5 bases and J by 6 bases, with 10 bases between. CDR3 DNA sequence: TGTGCCAGCAGCCCCATGGCAGATGAAAAACTGTTTTTT. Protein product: CASSPMADEKLFF.

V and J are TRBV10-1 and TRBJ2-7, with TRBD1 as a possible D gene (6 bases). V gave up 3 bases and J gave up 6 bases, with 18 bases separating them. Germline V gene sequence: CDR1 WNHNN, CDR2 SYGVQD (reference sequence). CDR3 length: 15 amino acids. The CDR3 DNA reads TGCGCCAGCAGTGATTCCCTCACAGGGTGTAGCGAGCAGTACGTC. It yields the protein CASSDSLTGCSEQYV.

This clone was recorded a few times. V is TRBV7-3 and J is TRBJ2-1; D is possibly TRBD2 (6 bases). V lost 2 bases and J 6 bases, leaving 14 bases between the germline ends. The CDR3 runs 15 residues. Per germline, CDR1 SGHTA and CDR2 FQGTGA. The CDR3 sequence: CASSLQSGLGNEQFF. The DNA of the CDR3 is TGTGCCAGCAGCTTACAGAGCGGGTTGGGCAATGAGCAGTTCTTC.

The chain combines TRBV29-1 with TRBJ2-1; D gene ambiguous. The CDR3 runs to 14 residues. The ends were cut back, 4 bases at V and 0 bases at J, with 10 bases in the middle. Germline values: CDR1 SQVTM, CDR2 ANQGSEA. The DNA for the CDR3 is TGCAGCGTTGTTGCTTCCAGCTCCTACAATGAGCAGTTCTTC. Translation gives CSVVASSSYNEQFF.

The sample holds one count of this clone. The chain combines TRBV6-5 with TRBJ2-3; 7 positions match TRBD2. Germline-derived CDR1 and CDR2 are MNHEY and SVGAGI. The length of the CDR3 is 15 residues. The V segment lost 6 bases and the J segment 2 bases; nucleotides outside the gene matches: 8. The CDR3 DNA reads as TGTGCCAGCAGAAGTGAGGGACTACTCACAGATACGCAGTATTTT. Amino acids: CASRSEGLLTDTQYF.

CDR3 sequence (DNA): TGCGCCAGCAGCCTGACAGGGGATCAAGAGACCCAGTACTTC. Its protein product is CASSLTGDQETQYF. V usage is TRBV5-1 and J usage is TRBJ2-5; 8 bases align to TRBD1. This CDR3 spans 14 amino acids. Germline CDR1 reads SGHRS; CDR2 reads YFSETQ. Losses at the gene ends were 4 bases for V and 2 bases for J; bases not matched to a gene: 4.

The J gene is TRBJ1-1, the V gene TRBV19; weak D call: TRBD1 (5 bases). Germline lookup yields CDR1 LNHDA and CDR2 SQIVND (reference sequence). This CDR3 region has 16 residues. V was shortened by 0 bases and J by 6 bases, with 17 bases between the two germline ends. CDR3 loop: CASSIDPAGLDAEAFF. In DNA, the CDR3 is TGTGCCAGTAGTATAGATCCCGCAGGGCTTGATGCTGAAGCTTTCTTT.

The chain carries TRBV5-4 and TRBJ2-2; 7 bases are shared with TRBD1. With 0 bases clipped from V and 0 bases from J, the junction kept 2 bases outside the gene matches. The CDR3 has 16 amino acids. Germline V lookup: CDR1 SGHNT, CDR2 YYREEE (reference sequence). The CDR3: CASSLVTGPNTGELFF. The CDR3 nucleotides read TGTGCCAGCAGCTTGGTGACAGGGCCGAACACCGGGGAGCTGTTTTTT.

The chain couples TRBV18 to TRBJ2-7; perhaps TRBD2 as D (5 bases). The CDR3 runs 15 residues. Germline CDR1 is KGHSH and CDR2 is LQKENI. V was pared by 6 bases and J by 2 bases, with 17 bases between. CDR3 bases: TGTGCCAGCTCCCCGGGATCAGGCCGTCCCTACGAGCAGTACGTC. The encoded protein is CASSPGSGRPYEQYV.

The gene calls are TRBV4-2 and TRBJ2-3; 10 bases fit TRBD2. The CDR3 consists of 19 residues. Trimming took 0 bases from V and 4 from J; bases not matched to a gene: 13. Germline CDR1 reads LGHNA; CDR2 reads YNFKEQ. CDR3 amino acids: CASSQEAHGTSVESDTQYF. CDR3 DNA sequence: TGTGCCAGCAGCCAAGAAGCCCACGGGACTAGCGTTGAATCAGATACGCAGTATTTT.

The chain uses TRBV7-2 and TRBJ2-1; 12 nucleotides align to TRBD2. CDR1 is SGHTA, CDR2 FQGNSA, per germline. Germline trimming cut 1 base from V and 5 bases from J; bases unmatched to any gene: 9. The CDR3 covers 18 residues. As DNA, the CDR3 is TGTGCCAGCAGCTTAGAGTTCCCGGGACTAGCGGGTAACAATGAGCAGTTCTTC. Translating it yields CASSLEFPGLAGNNEQFF. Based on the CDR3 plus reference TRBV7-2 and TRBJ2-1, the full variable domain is GAGVSQSPSNKVTEKGKDVELRCDPISGHTALYWYRQSLGQGLEFLIYFQGNSAPDKSGLPSDRFSAERTGGSVSTLTIQRTQQEDSAVYLCASSLEFPGLAGNNEQFFGPGTRLTVL.

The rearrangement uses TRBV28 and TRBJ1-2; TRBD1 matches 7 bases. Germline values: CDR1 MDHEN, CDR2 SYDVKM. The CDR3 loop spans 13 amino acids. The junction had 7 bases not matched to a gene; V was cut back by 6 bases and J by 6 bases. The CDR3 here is CASRETGDNGYTF. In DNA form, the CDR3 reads TGTGCCAGCAGAGAAACAGGGGACAATGGCTACACCTTC.

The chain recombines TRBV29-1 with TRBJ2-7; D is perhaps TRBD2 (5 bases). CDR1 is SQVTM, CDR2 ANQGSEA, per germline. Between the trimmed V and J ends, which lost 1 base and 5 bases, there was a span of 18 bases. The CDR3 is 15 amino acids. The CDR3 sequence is CSVEGTTLGAHEQYF. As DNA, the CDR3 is TGCAGCGTTGAAGGAACAACCCTGGGAGCTCACGAGCAGTACTTC.